This T cell receptor (beta chain) is drawn from a study of T cell responses to AZD1222 COVID-19 vaccine. The CDR3 runs to 14 residues. V was cut by 0 bases and J by 4 bases, with 10 bases left in between. Looked up from germline, CDR1 is SGDLS and CDR2 is YYNGEE. Only in-frame clones appear in the TCRdb table, and some are missing; sequencing was by immunoSEQ multiplex PCR. The sample contains around 140,000 clones, about 93% of which appear only once. Study findings and constraints: Females made up more of the donors, who were largely white British, and clonal diversity may have come out too low. The peak T cell response came first, and repertoires were sampled only after it. Mapped onto spike, vaccine-associated CD4 TCRs spanned it and were dominant at 160-218 and 743-854.

In regard to this clone: What it binds is unknown. Different DNA sequences within this sample yield the same CDR3.

Sequenced here: peripheral blood, sampled on day 0 of AZD1222 vaccination. This receptor was identified in an adult in good health. The rearrangement links TRBV9 to TRBJ1-2; D gene unclear. CDR3 residues: CASSVGEGSYGYTF. The CDR3 DNA is TGTGCCAGCAGCGTAGGAGAAGGGTCCTATGGCTACACCTTC.